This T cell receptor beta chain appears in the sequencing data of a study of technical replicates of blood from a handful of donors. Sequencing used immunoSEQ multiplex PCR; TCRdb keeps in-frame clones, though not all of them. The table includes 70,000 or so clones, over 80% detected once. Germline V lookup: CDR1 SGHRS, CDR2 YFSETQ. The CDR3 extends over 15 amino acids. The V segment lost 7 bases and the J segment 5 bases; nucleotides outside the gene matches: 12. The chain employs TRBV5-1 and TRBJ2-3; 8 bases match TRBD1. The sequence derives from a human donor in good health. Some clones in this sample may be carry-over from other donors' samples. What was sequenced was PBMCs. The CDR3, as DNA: TGCGCCAGCGCCAAGGAGACAGGGGTTGTAGATACGCAGTATTTT. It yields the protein CASAKETGVVDTQYF.